This T cell receptor (beta chain) was identified in a study of memory CD8 T cells in hepatitis C reinfection. At the level of the study: Reinfection meant HCV RNA positivity after two negatives ≥60 days apart. Samples before reinfection came 55 to 20 weeks prior to detection.

V lost 6 bases and J lost 8; bases outside the gene matches: 6. Germline assignment: CDR1 SQVTM and CDR2 ANQGSEA. The CDR3 contains 13 residues. Study findings and constraints: About 5 donors were too few for definitive public clonotype conclusions.

The sample's time point: pre-reinfection, 55 to 20 weeks before reinfection detection. No in vitro expansion preceded TCR sequencing of the sorted cells. A couple of donors provided sorted CD3+ CD8+ CD45RO- naive CD8 T cells at all three reinfection time points. To note about this clone: The antigen is unknown.

Sequenced by immunoSEQ multiplex PCR; TCRdb stores in-frame clones only, minus some. The sample contains about 50,000 clones, under 90% of which appear only once. The sample was naive CD8+ T cells sorted from blood. V is TRBV29-1 and J is TRBJ2-1; TRBD2 matches 11 bases. This TCR was sampled from a man aged 18-30 years with hepatitis C virus infection. The CDR3 protein is CSVVVLAGDEQFF. CDR3 bases: TGCAGCGTCGTAGTACTAGCGGGGGATGAGCAGTTCTTC.